The 3 T cell receptor beta chains listed next were all sequenced from one sample in a study of human T cells and chemical hapten exposure. The time point: healthy volunteer bleed at 6 weeks. Unfractionated whole blood was the source of the extracted total RNA. One entry per CDR3 protein results from TCRdb running MiXCR on the RACE reads. The sample carries tens of thousands of distinct CDR3 sequences, 3.7% recorded once. Sequencing used whole blood. Receptor source: a human donor in good health. Some clones in this sample may be carry-over from other donors' samples.

This clonotype appeared many times. V and J are TRBV27 and TRBJ2-7; D may be TRBD2 (6 bases). Trimming cost V 3 bases and J 7 bases, with 19 bases left between them. This CDR3 is built from 15 residues. Germline V gene data show CDR1 as MNHEY and CDR2 as SMNVEV (reference sequence). For the CDR3, the DNA is TGTGCCAGCAGTTTCCGGGGGTGGAGCCGGGGGGAGCAGTACTTC. This sequence encodes CASSFRGWSRGEQYF.

The DNA for the CDR3 is TGTGCCAGTAGTATGTGGCAGGGCGACACTGAAGCTTTCTTT. Translated, it gives CASSMWQGDTEAFF. V gene TRBV19 combines with J gene TRBJ1-1, with D tentatively TRBD1 (5 bases). CDR1 LNHDA and CDR2 SQIVND come from the germline V gene (reference sequence). The CDR3 length is 14 residues. V was clipped by 3 bases and J by 3 bases, with 11 bases between them. Full variable domain (rest looked up from reference TRBV19 and TRBJ1-1): DGGITQSPKYLFRKEGQNVTLSCEQNLNHDAMYWYRQDPGQGLRLIYYSQIVNDFQKGDIAEGYSVSREKKESFPLTVTSAQKNPTAFYLCASSMWQGDTEAFFGQGTRLTVV.

In its sample, this clonotype was seen many times. The J gene is TRBJ2-7, the V gene TRBV27; 8 bases are a match to TRBD1. This CDR3 is built from 14 residues. Losses at the gene ends were 6 bases for V and 1 base for J; bases not matched to a gene: 5. Germline V gives CDR1 MNHEY, CDR2 SMNVEV (reference sequence). The CDR3, as DNA: TGTGCCAGCAGCCCACGACAGGGGTCCTACGAGCAGTACTTC. Residues: CASSPRQGSYEQYF.